This is a list of T cell receptor beta chains from one sample in a study of T cell changes during pregnancy in multiple sclerosis. The repertoire was sequenced with immunoSEQ multiplex PCR; TCRdb's copy has only in-frame clones and lacks some. The profile covers 45,000 to 50,000 clones, with roughly 93% appearing a single time and about 0.36% taken by the ten largest. The specimen was CD4+ T cells from peripheral blood mononuclear cells, collected in the second trimester of pregnancy. The receptors were gathered from a female donor in good health, enrolled as a control in a pregnancy study. CDR3s include the opening cysteine and the closing phenylalanine or tryptophan. The D gene is left open where the match is weak. Clone size, where shown, is once, few, many, or a class for clones that have expanded.

size	V	D	J	DNA	CDR3
NA	TRBV9	NA	TRBJ2-5	TGTGCCAGCAGCGTAGCGGGCGGGCAAGAGACCCAGTACTTC	CASSVAGGQETQYF
NA	TRBV18	NA	TRBJ1-2	TGTGCCAGCTCCGGAGAGAACTTCATTCATGGCTACACCTTC	CASSGENFIHGYTF
NA	TRBV5-1	TRBD2	TRBJ2-3	TGCGCCAGCAGCTTGTCAGGACTAGCGGGGAACATGGATACGCAGTATTTT	CASSLSGLAGNMDTQYF
NA	TRBV11-1	NA	TRBJ2-7	TGTGCCAGCAGCGTTACGCCCACAGGGACCTACGAGCAGTACTTC	CASSVTPTGTYEQYF
NA	TRBV19	NA	TRBJ1-1	TGTGCCAGTAGTATCGAGGGCTTGGGTACTGAAGCTTTCTTT	CASSIEGLGTEAFF
NA	TRBV30	NA	TRBJ2-7	TGTGCCTGCGGGTCATCCCTGGGGGGATACGAGCAGTACTTC	CACGSSLGGYEQYF
NA	TRBV11-3	TRBD1	TRBJ1-1	TGTGCCAGCAGCAAAGGACAGGCTGAAGCTTTCTTT	CASSKGQAEAFF
few	TRBV4-2	NA	TRBJ1-5	TGTGCCAGCAGCCAAGAGGGGCAGGAGGGTAATCAGCCCCAGCATTTT	CASSQEGQEGNQPQHF
NA	TRBV9	NA	TRBJ1-2	TGTGCCAGCAGCGTAGGAGCAGGACTCTATGGCTACACCTTC	CASSVGAGLYGYTF
NA	TRBV5-4	NA	TRBJ2-1	TGTGCCAGCAGCCCCCCCGGGGGCTCCTACAATGAGCAGTTCTTC	CASSPPGGSYNEQFF
NA	TRBV11-3	TRBD1	TRBJ2-5	TGTGCCAGCAGCGACGGACAGGGGGAGACCCAGTACTTC	CASSDGQGETQYF
NA	TRBV18	NA	TRBJ1-4	TGTGCCAGCTCACCAAGTACAGGCCCTAATGAAAAACTGTTTTTT	CASSPSTGPNEKLFF
NA	TRBV19	NA	TRBJ2-6	TGTGCCAGTAGAGACATCTCTGGGGCCAACGTCCTGACTTTC	CASRDISGANVLTF
NA	TRBV5-1	NA	TRBJ1-1	TGCGCCAGCAGCTGGGGGGGTAAAGCTTTCTTT	CASSWGGKAFF
NA	TRBV5-4	TRBD1	TRBJ1-2	TGTGCCAGCAGCCCAGCCCCGGGACAGGGTTGGAACTATGGCTACACCTTC	CASSPAPGQGWNYGYTF
once	TRBV7-2	TRBD1	TRBJ1-1	TGTGCCAGCAGCCCCGACAGGGACACTGAAGCTTTCTTT	CASSPDRDTEAFF
NA	TRBV7-3	NA	TRBJ2-5	TGTGCCAGCAGCCTACACAGGGAAGAGACCCAGTACTTC	CASSLHREETQYF
NA	TRBV19	NA	TRBJ1-1	TGTGCCAGTATGGGCCCGAGACCAGCCACTGAAGCTTTCTTT	CASMGPRPATEAFF
NA	TRBV5-1	TRBD1	TRBJ2-2	TGCGCCAGCAGCTCCCGGACAGGGGACACCGGGGAGCTGTTTTTT	CASSSRTGDTGELFF
NA	TRBV5-1	NA	TRBJ2-5	TGCGCCAGCAGCAGCGGACCGCAAGAGACCCAGTACTTC	CASSSGPQETQYF
NA	TRBV9	TRBD1	TRBJ2-1	TGTGCCAGCAGCGTAGCAACAGGGGCAGGATACAATGAGCAGTTCTTC	CASSVATGAGYNEQFF
NA	TRBV7-6	NA	TRBJ1-6	TGTGCCAGCAGCTTAGAAGCAGCAACCACTAGCTCCTATAATTCACCCCTCCACTTT	CASSLEAATTSSYNSPLHF
NA	TRBV18	NA	TRBJ1-3	TGTGCCAGCTCACCGGGGAGCCCTGGAAACACCATATATTTT	CASSPGSPGNTIYF